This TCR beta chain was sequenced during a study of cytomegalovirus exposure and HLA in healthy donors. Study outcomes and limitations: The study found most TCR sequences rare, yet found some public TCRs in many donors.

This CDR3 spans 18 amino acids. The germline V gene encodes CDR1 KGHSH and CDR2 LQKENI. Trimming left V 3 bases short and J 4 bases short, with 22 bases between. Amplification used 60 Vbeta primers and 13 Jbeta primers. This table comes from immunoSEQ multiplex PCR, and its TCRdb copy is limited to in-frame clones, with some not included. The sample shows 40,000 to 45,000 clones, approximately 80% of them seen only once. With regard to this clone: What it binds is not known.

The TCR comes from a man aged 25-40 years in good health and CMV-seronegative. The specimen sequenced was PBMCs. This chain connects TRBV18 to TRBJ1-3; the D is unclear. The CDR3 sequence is CASSPIDEGRRLGNTIYF. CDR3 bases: TGTGCCAGCTCACCGATTGATGAGGGCAGGCGTCTCGGAAACACCATATATTTT. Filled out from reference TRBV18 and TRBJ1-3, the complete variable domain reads NAGVMQNPRHLVRRRGQEARLRCSPMKGHSHVYWYRQLPEEGLKFMVYLQKENIIDESGMPKERFSAEFPKEGPSILRIQQVVRGDSAAYFCASSPIDEGRRLGNTIYFGEGSWLTVV.